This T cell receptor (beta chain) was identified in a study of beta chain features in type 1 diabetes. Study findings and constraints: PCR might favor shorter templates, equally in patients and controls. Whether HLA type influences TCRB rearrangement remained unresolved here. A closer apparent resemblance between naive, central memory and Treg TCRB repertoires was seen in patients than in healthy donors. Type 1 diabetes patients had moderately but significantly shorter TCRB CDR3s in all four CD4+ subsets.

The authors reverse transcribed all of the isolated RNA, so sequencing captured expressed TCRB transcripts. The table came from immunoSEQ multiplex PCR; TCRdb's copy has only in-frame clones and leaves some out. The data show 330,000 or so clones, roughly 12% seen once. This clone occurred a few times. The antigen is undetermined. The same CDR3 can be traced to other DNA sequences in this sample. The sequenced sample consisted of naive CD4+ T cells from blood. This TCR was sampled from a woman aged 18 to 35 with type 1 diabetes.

As DNA, the CDR3 is TGCGCCAGCAGCTTGGACAGGGGTGGACAGCCCCAGCATTTT. Translation gives CASSLDRGGQPQHF. The chain joins TRBV5-1 to TRBJ1-5, with 7 nucleotides matching TRBD1. CDR1 is SGHRS, CDR2 YFSETQ, per germline. The CDR3 totals 14 residues. J was trimmed by 7 bases and V by 0 bases; bases with no gene match: 4.